This TCR beta chain comes out of a study of blood T cell repertoires in COVID-19. Across the study: Samples representing acute and convalescent COVID-19 were sourced from the United States, Italy and Spain.

CDR3 length: 16 amino acids. Germline CDR1 is MNHEY and CDR2 is SMNVEV (reference sequence). V lost 3 bases, J lost 7 bases, and 16 bases lay in between. Cohort allocation depended upon clinical history that participants reported. A PCR-confirmed or clinician-diagnosed COVID-19 case had contacted exposed participants within 2 weeks of entry. As processed by the authors: The authors estimated nucleated cell counts from reference gene primer amplification. Method: immunoSEQ multiplex PCR; TCRdb's copy keeps in-frame clones and lacks some. From that table come the V and J calls and clone size; the DNA was used to work out D and trimming. The repertoire holds 350,000 to 450,000 clones, with approximately 91% as singletons.

Sequences were obtained from PBMCs or T cells enriched from blood (not recorded which). The sequence was collected from a woman aged 35 to 49 who had been exposed to COVID-19. The gene calls are TRBV27 and TRBJ1-6; D possibly corresponds to TRBD1 (6 bases). DNA for the CDR3: TGTGCCAGCAGTTTTGGGGGGGGCGGTATGAATTCACCCCTCCACTTT. Translated: CASSFGGGGMNSPLHF.